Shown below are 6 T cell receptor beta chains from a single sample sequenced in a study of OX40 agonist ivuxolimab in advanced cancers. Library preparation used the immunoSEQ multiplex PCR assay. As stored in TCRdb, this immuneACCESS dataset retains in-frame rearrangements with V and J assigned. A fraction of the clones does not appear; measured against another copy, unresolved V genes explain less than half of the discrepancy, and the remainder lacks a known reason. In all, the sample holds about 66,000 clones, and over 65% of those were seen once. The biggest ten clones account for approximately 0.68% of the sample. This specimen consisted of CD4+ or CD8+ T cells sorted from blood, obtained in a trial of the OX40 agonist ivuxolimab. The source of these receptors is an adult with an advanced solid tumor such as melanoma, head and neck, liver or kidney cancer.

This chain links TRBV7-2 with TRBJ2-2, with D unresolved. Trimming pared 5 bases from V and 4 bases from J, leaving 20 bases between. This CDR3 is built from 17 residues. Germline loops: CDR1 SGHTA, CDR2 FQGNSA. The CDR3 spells CASSPGAVRLPTGELFF. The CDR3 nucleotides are TGTGCCAGCAGCCCGGGCGCTGTAAGACTCCCCACCGGGGAGCTGTTTTTT. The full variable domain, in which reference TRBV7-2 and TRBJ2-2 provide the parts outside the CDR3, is GAGVSQSPSNKVTEKGKDVELRCDPISGHTALYWYRQSLGQGLEFLIYFQGNSAPDKSGLPSDRFSAERTGGSVSTLTIQRTQQEDSAVYLCASSPGAVRLPTGELFFGEGSRLTVL.

CDR3: CASSRPPREQYF. The CDR3 DNA is TGTGCCAGCAGTCGCCCTCCGAGGGAGCAGTATTTT. V usage is TRBV6-6 and J usage is TRBJ2-3, with a weak D call TRBD2 (5 bases). Germline values: CDR1 MNHNY, CDR2 SVGAGI (reference sequence). The CDR3 sequence is 12 residues long. V lost 5 bases and J 11 bases, leaving 14 bases between the germline ends.

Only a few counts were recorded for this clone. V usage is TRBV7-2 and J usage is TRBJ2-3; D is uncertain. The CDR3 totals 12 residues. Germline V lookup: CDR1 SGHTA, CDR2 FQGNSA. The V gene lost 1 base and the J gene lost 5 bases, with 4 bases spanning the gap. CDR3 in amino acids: CASSLVRDTQYF. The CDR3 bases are TGTGCCAGCAGCTTAGTACGAGATACGCAGTATTTT. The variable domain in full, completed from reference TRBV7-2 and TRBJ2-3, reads GAGVSQSPSNKVTEKGKDVELRCDPISGHTALYWYRQSLGQGLEFLIYFQGNSAPDKSGLPSDRFSAERTGGSVSTLTIQRTQQEDSAVYLCASSLVRDTQYFGPGTRLTVL.

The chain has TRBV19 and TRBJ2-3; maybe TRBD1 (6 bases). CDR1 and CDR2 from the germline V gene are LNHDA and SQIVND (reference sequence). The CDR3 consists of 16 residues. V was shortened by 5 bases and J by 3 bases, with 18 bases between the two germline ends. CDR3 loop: CASSAQGWGMTDTQYF. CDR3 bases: TGTGCCAGTAGTGCCCAGGGGTGGGGGATGACAGATACGCAGTATTTT.

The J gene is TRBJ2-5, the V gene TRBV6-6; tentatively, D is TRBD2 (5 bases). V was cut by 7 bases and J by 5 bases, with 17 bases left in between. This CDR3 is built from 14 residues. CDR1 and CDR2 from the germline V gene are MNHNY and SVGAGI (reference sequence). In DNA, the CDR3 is TGTGCCAGCAAACGGGGTACGGATCAGGAGACCCAGTACTTC. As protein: CASKRGTDQETQYF.

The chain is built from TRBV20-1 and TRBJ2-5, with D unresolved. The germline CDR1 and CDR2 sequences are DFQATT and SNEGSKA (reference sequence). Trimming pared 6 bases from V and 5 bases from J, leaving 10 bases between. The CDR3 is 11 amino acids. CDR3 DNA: TGCAGTGCCGCGCCCGGGGAGACCCAGTACTTC. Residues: CSAAPGETQYF.